This T cell receptor beta chain was retrieved from a study of shared clonotypes between healthy human individuals. Study-wide context: The people who gave samples were a couple of women and a few men aged 18 to 49.

This clone has a single count. Its antigen is as yet unknown. Study-wide findings and caveats: Larger estimated richness was generally seen in naive subsets than in memory subsets.

The authors split each subset's genomic DNA evenly across several immunoSEQ plates. Per the original data handling: Junction-only immunoSEQ data arrived without quality scores, meaning filtering differed. The table came from immunoSEQ multiplex PCR; TCRdb's copy has only in-frame clones and leaves some out. V and J calls and clone size come straight from that table; D and trimming were deduced from the DNA. The table lists roughly 2.2 million clones, approximately 95% of them singletons. The sample consisted of naive CD4+ T cells from PBMCs. Subset noted: CD45RA+ positively selected. This clonotype originated in a man between 18 and 29 years old in good health. Some clones in this sample may be carry-over from other donors' samples.

For the CDR3, the DNA is TGTGCCAGTGCTCCGGGACTAGCGGGAGGAAACACCGGGGAGCTGTTTTTT. It specifies CASAPGLAGGNTGELFF. The chain uses TRBV19 and TRBJ2-2, with 15 bases lining up with TRBD2. The CDR3 contains 17 residues. Germline V gene sequence: CDR1 LNHDA, CDR2 SQIVND (reference sequence). Trimming at V came to 8 bases and at J to 2 bases, leaving 6 bases not matched to a gene.